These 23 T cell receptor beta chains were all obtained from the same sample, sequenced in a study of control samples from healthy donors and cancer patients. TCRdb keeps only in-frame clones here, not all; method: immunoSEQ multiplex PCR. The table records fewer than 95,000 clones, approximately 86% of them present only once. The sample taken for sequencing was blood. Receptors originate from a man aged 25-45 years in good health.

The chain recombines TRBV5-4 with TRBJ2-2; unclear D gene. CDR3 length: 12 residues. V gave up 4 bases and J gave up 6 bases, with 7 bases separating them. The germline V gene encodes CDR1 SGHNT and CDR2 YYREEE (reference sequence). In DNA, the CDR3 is TGTGCCAGCAGCCCCGTCCCCGGGGAGCTGTTTTTT. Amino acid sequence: CASSPVPGELFF.

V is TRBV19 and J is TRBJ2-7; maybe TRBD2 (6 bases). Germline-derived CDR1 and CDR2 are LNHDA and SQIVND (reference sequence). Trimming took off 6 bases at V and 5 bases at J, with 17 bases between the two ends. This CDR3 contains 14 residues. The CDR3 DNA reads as TGTGCCAGTAGCTACCCAGGCTGGGGGGACGAGCAGTACGTC. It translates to CASSYPGWGDEQYV.

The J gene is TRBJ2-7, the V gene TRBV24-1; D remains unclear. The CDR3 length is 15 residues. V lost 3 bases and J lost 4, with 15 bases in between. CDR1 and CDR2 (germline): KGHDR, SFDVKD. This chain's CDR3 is CATSDRADAVYEQYV. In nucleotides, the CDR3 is TGTGCCACCAGTGATCGTGCGGACGCCGTTTACGAGCAGTACGTC.

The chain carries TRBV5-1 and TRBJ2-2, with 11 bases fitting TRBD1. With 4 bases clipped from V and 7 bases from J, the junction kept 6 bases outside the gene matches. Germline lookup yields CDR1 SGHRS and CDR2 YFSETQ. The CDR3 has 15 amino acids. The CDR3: CASSRWTGGGGELFF. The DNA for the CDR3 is TGCGCCAGCAGCCGCTGGACAGGGGGCGGCGGGGAGCTGTTTTTT.

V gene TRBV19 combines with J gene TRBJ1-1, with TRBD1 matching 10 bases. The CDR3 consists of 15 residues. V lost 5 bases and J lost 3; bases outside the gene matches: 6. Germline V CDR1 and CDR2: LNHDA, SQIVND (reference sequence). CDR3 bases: TGTGCCAGTAGTGTTGACAGGGGGCTTCACACTGAAGCTTTCTTT. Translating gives CASSVDRGLHTEAFF.

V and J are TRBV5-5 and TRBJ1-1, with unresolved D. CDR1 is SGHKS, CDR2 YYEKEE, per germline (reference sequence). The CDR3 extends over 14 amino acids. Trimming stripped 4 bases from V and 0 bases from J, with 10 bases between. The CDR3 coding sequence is TGTGCCAGCAGCCCAGCAGGAATGAACACTGAAGCTTTCTTT. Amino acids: CASSPAGMNTEAFF.

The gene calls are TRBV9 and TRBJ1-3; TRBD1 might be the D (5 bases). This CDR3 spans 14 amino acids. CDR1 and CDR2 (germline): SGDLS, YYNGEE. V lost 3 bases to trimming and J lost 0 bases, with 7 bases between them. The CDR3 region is CASSGGLSGNTIYF. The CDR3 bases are TGTGCCAGCAGCGGGGGCCTCTCTGGAAACACCATATATTTT.

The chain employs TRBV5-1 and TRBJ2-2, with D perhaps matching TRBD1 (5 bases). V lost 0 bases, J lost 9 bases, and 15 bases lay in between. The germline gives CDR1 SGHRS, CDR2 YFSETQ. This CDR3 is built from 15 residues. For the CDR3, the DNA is TGCGCCAGCAGCTTGGAGGGCAGGGTTACGCGGGAGCTGTTTTTT. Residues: CASSLEGRVTRELFF.

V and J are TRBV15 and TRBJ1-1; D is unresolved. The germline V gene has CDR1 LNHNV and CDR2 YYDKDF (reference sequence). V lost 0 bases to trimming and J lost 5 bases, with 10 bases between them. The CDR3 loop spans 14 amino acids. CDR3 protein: CATSRDGGGTEAFF. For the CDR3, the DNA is TGTGCCACCAGCAGAGATGGAGGAGGGACTGAAGCTTTCTTT.

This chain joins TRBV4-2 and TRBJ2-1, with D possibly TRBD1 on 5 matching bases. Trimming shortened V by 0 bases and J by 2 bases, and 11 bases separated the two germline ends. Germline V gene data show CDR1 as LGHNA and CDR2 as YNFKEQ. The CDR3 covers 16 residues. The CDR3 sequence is CASSQEGLGAYNEQFF. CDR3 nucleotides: TGTGCCAGCAGCCAAGAGGGGCTAGGGGCCTACAATGAGCAGTTCTTC.

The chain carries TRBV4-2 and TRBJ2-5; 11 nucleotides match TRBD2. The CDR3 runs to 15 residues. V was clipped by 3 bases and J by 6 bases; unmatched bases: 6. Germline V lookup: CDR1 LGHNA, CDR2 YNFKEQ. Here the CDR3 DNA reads TGTGCCAGCAGCCAGAGTAGCGGGGGGGCGCAGACCCAGTACTTC. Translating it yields CASSQSSGGAQTQYF.

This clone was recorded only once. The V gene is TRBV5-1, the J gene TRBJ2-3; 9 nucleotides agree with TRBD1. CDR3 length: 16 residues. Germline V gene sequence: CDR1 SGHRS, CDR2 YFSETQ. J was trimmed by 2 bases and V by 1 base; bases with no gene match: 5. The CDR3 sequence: CASSLKTGGNTDTQYF. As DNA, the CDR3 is TGCGCCAGCAGCTTGAAAACAGGGGGCAACACAGATACGCAGTATTTT.

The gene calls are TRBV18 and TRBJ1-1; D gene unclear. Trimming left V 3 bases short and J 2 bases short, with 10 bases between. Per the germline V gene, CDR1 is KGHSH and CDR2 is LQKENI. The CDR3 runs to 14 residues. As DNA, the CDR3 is TGTGCCAGCTCACCTGCCGGAGGCAACACTGAAGCTTTCTTT. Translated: CASSPAGGNTEAFF.

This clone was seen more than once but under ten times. This CDR3 is CASSQGTGGPYEQYV. CDR3 sequence (DNA): TGTGCCAGCAGCCAAGGGACAGGGGGGCCTTACGAGCAGTACGTC. The V call is TRBV4-2, the J call TRBJ2-7, with 10 nucleotides matching TRBD1. The J segment lost 4 bases and the V segment lost 1 base, leaving 4 bases of the junction unmatched. The V gene's germline CDR1 is LGHNA and CDR2 YNFKEQ. There are 15 residues in the CDR3.

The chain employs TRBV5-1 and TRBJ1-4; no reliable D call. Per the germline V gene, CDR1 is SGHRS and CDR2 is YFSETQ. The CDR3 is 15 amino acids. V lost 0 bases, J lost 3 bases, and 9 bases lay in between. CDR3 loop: CASSLDGMANEKLFF. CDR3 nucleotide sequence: TGCGCCAGCAGCTTGGATGGGATGGCTAATGAAAAACTGTTTTTT.

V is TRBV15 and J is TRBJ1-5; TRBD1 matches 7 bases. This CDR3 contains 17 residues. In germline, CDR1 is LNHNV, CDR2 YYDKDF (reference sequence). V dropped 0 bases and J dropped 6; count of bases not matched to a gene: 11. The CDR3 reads CATSRDRGYVLGQPQHF. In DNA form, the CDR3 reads TGTGCCACCAGCAGAGACAGGGGGTACGTTCTGGGTCAGCCCCAGCATTTT.

DNA of the CDR3: TGTGCCAGCAGTTACGTTGATACGCAGTATTTT. Translated: CASSYVDTQYF. This rearrangement joins TRBV6-5 to TRBJ2-3; D remains unclear. This CDR3 is built from 11 residues. V lost 2 bases to trimming and J lost 6 bases, with 3 bases between them. Germline values: CDR1 MNHEY, CDR2 SVGAGI.

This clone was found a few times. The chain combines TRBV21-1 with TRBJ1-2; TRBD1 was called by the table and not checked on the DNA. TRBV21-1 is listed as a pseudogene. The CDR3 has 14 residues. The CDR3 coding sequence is TGTGCCAGCAGCAAAGGGCCAGGAAACTATGGCTACACCTTC. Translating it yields CASSKGPGNYGYTF.

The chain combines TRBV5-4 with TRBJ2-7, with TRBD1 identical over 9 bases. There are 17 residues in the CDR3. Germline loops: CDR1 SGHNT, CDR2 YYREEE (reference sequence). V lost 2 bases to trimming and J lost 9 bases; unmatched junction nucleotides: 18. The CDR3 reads CASSLHPGQGGYGVQYF. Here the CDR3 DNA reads TGTGCCAGCAGCTTACACCCGGGACAGGGTGGCTACGGGGTGCAGTACTTC. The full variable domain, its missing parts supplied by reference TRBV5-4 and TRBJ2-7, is ETGVTQSPTHLIKTRGQQVTLRCSSQSGHNTVSWYQQALGQGPQFIFQYYREEENGRGNFPPRFSGLQFPNYSSELNVNALELDDSALYLCASSLHPGQGGYGVQYFGPGTRLTVT.

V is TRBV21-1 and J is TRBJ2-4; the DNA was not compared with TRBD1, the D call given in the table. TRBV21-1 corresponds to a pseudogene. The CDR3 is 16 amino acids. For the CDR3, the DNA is TGTGCCAGCACCATATGCCGGGGACAGGGAAAAAACATTCAGTACTTC. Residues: CASTICRGQGKNIQYF.

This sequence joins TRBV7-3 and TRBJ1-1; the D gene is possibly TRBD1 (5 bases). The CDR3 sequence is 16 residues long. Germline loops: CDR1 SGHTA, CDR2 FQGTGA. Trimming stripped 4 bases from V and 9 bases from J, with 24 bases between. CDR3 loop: CASSSGASGIEGKAFF. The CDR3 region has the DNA TGTGCCAGCAGCTCCGGGGCCTCAGGAATCGAGGGAAAAGCTTTCTTT.

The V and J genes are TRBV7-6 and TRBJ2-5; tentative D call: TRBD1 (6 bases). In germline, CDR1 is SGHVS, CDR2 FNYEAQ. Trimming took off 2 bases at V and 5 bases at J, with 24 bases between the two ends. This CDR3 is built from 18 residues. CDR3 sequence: CASSLRPGQTDTRETQYF. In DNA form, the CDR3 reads TGTGCCAGCAGCTTACGACCGGGACAAACCGATACCCGGGAGACCCAGTACTTC.

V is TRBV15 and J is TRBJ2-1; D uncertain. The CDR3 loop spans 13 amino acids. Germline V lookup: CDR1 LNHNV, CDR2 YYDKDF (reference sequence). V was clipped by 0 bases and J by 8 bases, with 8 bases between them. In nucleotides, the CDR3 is TGTGCCACCAGCAGAGACCCCCCTGATGAGCAGTTCTTC. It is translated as CATSRDPPDEQFF.